The 22 T cell receptor beta chains below were found in one sample sequenced in a study of vaccination and CD4 T cells after COVID-19. Treatment denoted: roughly 10-day PBMC culture with coronavirus spike peptide pools or control peptides (ViraFEST assay). Sequenced with the Oncomine TCR Beta short-read assay was DNA taken from cultured CD4+ T cells. TCRdb used MiXCR to reprocess the PCR reads, holding one entry per CDR3 protein. The table records roughly 11,000 distinct CDR3 sequences, about 65% of them present only once. Antigens of these TCRs are unknown. The sequences come from CD4+ T cells from blood, cultured in vitro, collected before SARS-CoV-2 vaccination. The receptor source for this set is a human donor who had recovered from COVID-19.

Sample share makes this clonotype large. CDR3 DNA: TGCAGTGCTCCTCGACAGGGGTACGAGCAGTACTTC. This gives the protein CSAPRQGYEQYF. The chain is built from TRBV20-1 and TRBJ2-7; TRBD1 aligns across 8 bases. This CDR3 has 12 amino acids. V lost 5 bases to trimming and J lost 4 bases; unmatched junction nucleotides: 4. Germline V CDR1 and CDR2: DFQATT, SNEGSKA (reference sequence).

The CDR3 sequence is CSASPSGAEETGELFF. The CDR3 DNA sequence: TGCAGTGCTAGCCCATCCGGAGCGGAAGAAACCGGGGAGCTGTTTTTT. The gene calls are TRBV20-1 and TRBJ2-2; TRBD2 might be the D (5 bases). CDR1 and CDR2 (germline): DFQATT, SNEGSKA (reference sequence). V was clipped by 3 bases and J by 5 bases, with 19 bases between them. This CDR3 contains 16 residues.

The V gene is TRBV27, the J gene TRBJ2-3; 10 bases align to TRBD2. The CDR3 is 16 amino acids. With 5 bases clipped from V and 1 base from J, the junction kept 6 bases outside the gene matches. Germline assignment: CDR1 MNHEY and CDR2 SMNVEV (reference sequence). The CDR3 loop reads CASSRAGGPGTDTQYF. The DNA of the CDR3 is TGTGCCAGCAGTAGAGCGGGAGGGCCGGGCACAGATACGCAGTATTTT.

The gene calls are TRBV6-5 and TRBJ1-1, with unresolved D. This CDR3 contains 14 residues. CDR1 and CDR2 (germline): MNHEY, SVGAGI. Deletions cut 2 bases from V and 4 bases from J, with 11 bases between. The CDR3 region has the DNA TGTGCCAGCAGTTACGACCCACGACGCACTGAAGCTTTCTTT. It is translated as CASSYDPRRTEAFF.

The V gene is TRBV6-4, the J gene TRBJ2-5, with 12 bases matching TRBD2. Germline lookup yields CDR1 MRHNA and CDR2 SNTAGT. This CDR3 has 19 amino acids. Trimming at V came to 7 bases and at J to 3 bases, leaving 18 bases not matched to a gene. CDR3 amino acids: CASNLAGGPYFVFKETQYF. As DNA, the CDR3 is TGTGCCAGCAACCTAGCGGGAGGGCCGTATTTCGTTTTCAAAGAGACCCAGTACTTC.

This clonotype was counted a few times. This chain links TRBV7-2 with TRBJ2-3; D remains unclear. V shed 5 bases and J shed 2 bases, with 5 bases lying between them. CDR3 length equals 12 residues. CDR1 is SGHTA, CDR2 FQGNSA, per germline. The CDR3 region is CASSEITDTQYF. The CDR3 nucleotides read TGTGCCAGCAGCGAAATCACAGATACGCAGTATTTT.

Concerning this clonotype itself: A read error is possible here, since a much larger clone lies one base away. V usage is TRBV25-1 and J usage is TRBJ1-2; D uncertain. Germline CDR1 and CDR2: MGHDK and SYGVNS. There are 12 residues in the CDR3. The CDR3 loop is CAGSESNYGYTF. CDR3 coding DNA: TGTGCCGGCAGTGAATCTAACTATGGCTACACCTTC.

The chain recombines TRBV10-3 with TRBJ1-1, with D tentatively TRBD1 (6 bases). This CDR3 region has 14 residues. The germline V and J ends were trimmed by 2 bases and 4 bases, with 11 bases remaining between them. Per the germline V gene, CDR1 is ENHRY and CDR2 is SYGVKD. The CDR3 protein is CAISEEQGRTEAFF. The CDR3 DNA reads as TGTGCCATCAGTGAGGAACAGGGTCGCACTGAAGCTTTCTTT.

The V gene is TRBV20-1, the J gene TRBJ1-3; 8 bases match TRBD1. Germline-derived CDR1 and CDR2 are DFQATT and SNEGSKA (reference sequence). The ends lost 5 bases at V and 0 bases at J; junction bases unmatched: 9. This CDR3 spans 16 amino acids. In DNA form, the CDR3 reads TGCAGTGCTCGAACTACGGGACAGGTCTCTGGAAACACCATATATTTT. It encodes CSARTTGQVSGNTIYF.

The chain combines TRBV5-1 with TRBJ2-3; 8 bases line up with TRBD1. Trimming took 3 bases from V and 5 from J; bases not matched to a gene: 5. Per the germline V gene, CDR1 is SGHRS and CDR2 is YFSETQ. The CDR3 is made up of 14 amino acids. CDR3: CASSSGQGKDTQYF. CDR3 nucleotide sequence: TGCGCCAGCAGCTCCGGACAGGGAAAAGATACGCAGTATTTT. The whole variable domain, remainder taken from reference TRBV5-1 and TRBJ2-3, is KAGVTQTPRYLIKTRGQQVTLSCSPISGHRSVSWYQQTPGQGLQFLFEYFSETQRNKGNFPGRFSGRQFSNSRSEMNVSTLELGDSALYLCASSSGQGKDTQYFGPGTRLTVL.

This clonotype occurred once. The chain couples TRBV15 to TRBJ2-5, with D uncertain. Germline values: CDR1 LNHNV, CDR2 YYDKDF (reference sequence). V dropped 0 bases and J dropped 3 bases, with 11 bases sitting between them. The CDR3 has 15 amino acids. In DNA, the CDR3 is TGTGCCACCAGCAGAGACCCCAGAACCGAAGAGACCCAGTACTTC. Amino acid sequence: CATSRDPRTEETQYF.

The V call is TRBV7-2, the J call TRBJ1-4; D remains unclear. The CDR3 runs 13 residues. The germline V gene encodes CDR1 SGHTA and CDR2 FQGNSA. Trimming removed 6 bases from V and 6 bases from J, with 11 bases in between. Here the CDR3 reads CASRPIGDEKLFF. CDR3 coding DNA: TGTGCCAGCAGGCCCATAGGAGATGAAAAACTGTTTTTT.

This clonotype has only a few counts. The rearrangement joins TRBV6-5 to TRBJ1-6; tentative D call: TRBD1 (5 bases). This CDR3 is 16 amino acids long. Per germline, CDR1 MNHEY and CDR2 SVGAGI. Between the trimmed V and J ends, which lost 4 bases and 7 bases, there was a span of 17 bases. Here the CDR3 reads CASSLGGGSANSPLHF. CDR3 nucleotides: TGTGCCAGCAGTTTGGGCGGGGGTTCAGCAAATTCACCCCTCCACTTT.

The rearrangement links TRBV20-1 to TRBJ1-5; D is possibly TRBD1 (6 bases). The germline V and J ends were trimmed by 7 bases and 0 bases, with 13 bases remaining between them. The length of the CDR3 is 14 residues. Germline V gene sequence: CDR1 DFQATT, CDR2 SNEGSKA (reference sequence). CDR3 protein: CSGSLGGSNQPQHF. The CDR3 DNA is TGCAGTGGCAGCTTAGGGGGTAGCAATCAGCCCCAGCATTTT.

This chain joins TRBV6-1 and TRBJ2-7; D possibly uses TRBD1 or TRBD2 (5 bases each). The CDR3 runs 16 residues. Looked up from germline, CDR1 is MNHNS and CDR2 is SASEGT. Trimming pared 6 bases from V and 2 bases from J, leaving 20 bases between. CDR3 region: CASRVLGTAPTYEQYF. DNA for the CDR3: TGTGCCAGCAGGGTTTTGGGGACCGCCCCAACCTACGAGCAGTACTTC.

V gene TRBV20-1 combines with J gene TRBJ2-1; D is possibly TRBD2 (5 bases). The CDR3 runs 14 residues. The V end was cut by 4 bases, the J end by 4 bases, with 14 bases between. The germline V gene has CDR1 DFQATT and CDR2 SNEGSKA (reference sequence). Here the CDR3 reads CSANSVGEYNEQFF. The CDR3 DNA sequence: TGCAGTGCTAATTCCGTCGGGGAATACAATGAGCAGTTCTTC.

This clonotype was counted once. The chain carries TRBV2 and TRBJ2-7; TRBD2 matches at 7 bases. The V and J ends lost 8 bases and 4 bases, in that order; junction bases with no gene match: 11. The CDR3 length is 14 residues. Germline V lookup: CDR1 SNHLY, CDR2 FYNNEI. This CDR3 reads CASSRLREIYEQYF. The CDR3 nucleotides read TGTGCCAGCTCTAGGTTGCGGGAGATATACGAGCAGTACTTC.

The rearrangement uses TRBV18 and TRBJ2-7; unclear D gene. Germline V gene data show CDR1 as KGHSH and CDR2 as LQKENI. V lost 4 bases to trimming and J lost 6 bases, with 13 bases between them. CDR3 length: 13 residues. Here the CDR3 reads CASSLIRSVEQYF. DNA of the CDR3: TGTGCCAGCTCACTCATCCGTAGTGTCGAGCAGTACTTC.

This chain uses TRBV4-1 with TRBJ2-1; 10 bases are a match to TRBD2. The CDR3 totals 16 residues. CDR1 is MGHRA and CDR2 is YSYEKL in the germline V gene. V was pared by 2 bases and J by 0 bases, with 1 base of the junction left unmatched. The chain's CDR3 is CASSQLAGVSYNEQFF. The CDR3 DNA is TGCGCCAGCAGCCAACTAGCGGGAGTCTCCTACAATGAGCAGTTCTTC.

The chain links TRBV7-3 to TRBJ2-2; the D gene is possibly TRBD2 (5 bases). The CDR3 extends over 15 amino acids. Trimming cost V 0 bases and J 0 bases, with 5 bases left between them. Germline lookup yields CDR1 SGHTA and CDR2 FQGTGA. CDR3 sequence: CASSLTGANTGELFF. DNA of the CDR3: TGTGCCAGCAGCTTAACGGGAGCGAACACCGGGGAGCTGTTTTTT.

The chain is built from TRBV10-3 and TRBJ2-5; TRBD1 agrees at 7 bases. Looked up from germline, CDR1 is ENHRY and CDR2 is SYGVKD. Losses at the gene ends were 6 bases for V and 5 bases for J; bases not matched to a gene: 12. CDR3 length: 15 residues. CDR3 region: CAIRPTQGVGETQYF. CDR3 DNA sequence: TGTGCCATCAGACCAACCCAGGGGGTTGGGGAGACCCAGTACTTC.

This clonotype has just a few counts. The chain uses TRBV7-6 and TRBJ2-7; D might be TRBD2 (5 bases). The length of the CDR3 is 14 residues. V lost 6 bases, J lost 6 bases, and 18 bases lay in between. Germline CDR1 and CDR2: SGHVS and FNYEAQ. DNA for the CDR3: TGTGCCAGCAGTACCCGAGGAGGCCCGGGCGAGCAGTACTTC. This translates into CASSTRGGPGEQYF.